Listed here is a single T cell receptor (beta chain). Assay: immunoSEQ multiplex PCR; the TCRdb copy retains only in-frame clones and omits some. This table has 150,000 to 200,000 clones, nearly 90% appearing once. The sample belongs to a study of control samples from healthy donors and cancer patients. The CDR3 is made up of 18 amino acids. From germline, CDR1 is LGHNA and CDR2 YSLEER. V dropped 1 base and J dropped 1 base, with 20 bases sitting between them. This rearrangement joins TRBV4-3 to TRBJ2-7, with D perhaps TRBD1 (6 bases). The sequence was collected from a woman aged 50 to 60 in good health. The sample comprised blood. CDR3 bases: TGCGCCAGCAGCCAAGGGACAGTGCGTGGGGGCGCTTCCTACGAGCAGTACTTC. Encoded protein: CASSQGTVRGGASYEQYF.